The 12 T cell receptor beta chains given below trace back to one sample, sequenced in a study of CD8 T cells in ankylosing spondylitis. The study's findings and limits: In ankylosing spondylitis blood, a motif of roughly eight highly homologous TCR beta variants appeared characteristic.

These receptors have no known antigen. TCRdb reprocessed the 5' RACE reads via MiXCR and lists one record per CDR3 protein. The sample shows under 950,000 distinct CDR3 sequences, roughly 20% of them seen only once. The sequenced sample consisted of blood, either unsorted or a sorted T cell fraction (not recorded which). These receptors all come from a male donor with ankylosing spondylitis.

This clonotype showed up just a few times. A junction end diverges from the germline sequence, so it may reflect a read error. The J gene is TRBJ2-7, the V gene TRBV6-1, with 13 bases fitting TRBD2. The CDR3 has 15 residues. Germline-derived CDR1 and CDR2 are MNHNS and SASEGT. The CDR3 DNA follows: TGTGCCAGCAGCGAAGGGACTAGCGGGACCTACGAGCAGTACTTC. Translated: CASSEGTSGTYEQYF.

This clonotype was recorded a few times. The V gene is TRBV29-1, the J gene TRBJ2-1; either TRBD1 or TRBD2 may supply D (6 bases each). This CDR3 is 14 amino acids long. Trimming took 7 bases from V and 3 from J, leaving 16 bases between them. CDR1 is SQVTM and CDR2 is ANQGSEA in the germline V gene. This chain's CDR3 is CSAPIGGGYNEQFF. The CDR3, as DNA: TGCAGCGCCCCCATCGGGGGCGGCTACAATGAGCAGTTCTTC.

This clonotype has ten or more counts. CDR3 in amino acids: CSVRGLAGSYEQYF. The CDR3 bases are TGCAGTGTCCGAGGACTAGCGGGAAGCTACGAGCAGTACTTC. The chain combines TRBV20-1 with TRBJ2-7; 12 bases are a match to TRBD2. CDR1 and CDR2 from the germline V gene are DFQATT and SNEGSKA (reference sequence). The J segment lost 3 bases and the V segment lost 7 bases, leaving 7 bases of the junction unmatched. The CDR3 runs to 14 residues.

This rearrangement joins TRBV6-5 to TRBJ2-1; 9 bases line up with TRBD1. CDR3 length: 17 amino acids. CDR1 and CDR2 (germline): MNHEY, SVGAGI. The J segment lost 1 base and the V segment lost 4 bases, leaving 8 bases of the junction unmatched. The DNA of the CDR3 is TGTGCCAGCAGTTCCCTTACAGGGGGCCCTTCCTACAATGAGCAGTTCTTC. It codes for CASSSLTGGPSYNEQFF.

This clonotype was found many times. The rearrangement joins TRBV2 to TRBJ2-1; TRBD2 matches 9 bases. V was clipped by 7 bases and J by 7 bases; unmatched bases: 8. The CDR3 covers 14 residues. CDR1 is SNHLY, CDR2 FYNNEI, per germline. The CDR3 here is CASIPRLAANEQFF. DNA of the CDR3: TGTGCCAGCATCCCTAGACTAGCGGCTAATGAGCAGTTCTTC.

The V gene is TRBV20-1, the J gene TRBJ2-2; the D gene could be TRBD1 or TRBD2 (5 bases each). This CDR3 is built from 15 residues. Looked up from germline, CDR1 is DFQATT and CDR2 is SNEGSKA (reference sequence). The V end lost 0 bases, the J end lost 5 bases, and 13 bases lay between the germline ends. The CDR3 region has the DNA TGCAGTGCTAGAGATCATGGGGGAACTACCGGGGAGCTGTTTTTT. Translated: CSARDHGGTTGELFF.

This clonotype was counted a few times. V usage is TRBV24-1 and J usage is TRBJ2-3; 8 bases are shared with TRBD2. CDR3 length: 12 residues. V shed 5 bases and J 9 bases; nucleotides not matched to a gene: 3. The germline CDR1 and CDR2 sequences are KGHDR and SFDVKD. The CDR3 DNA is TGTGCCACCAGTGGTAGCGGGACCACGCAGTATTTT. Translated, it gives CATSGSGTTQYF.

V usage is TRBV6-1 and J usage is TRBJ2-7; tentative D call: TRBD2 (6 bases). In germline, CDR1 is MNHNS, CDR2 SASEGT. The CDR3 contains 15 residues. Between the trimmed V and J ends, which lost 3 bases and 4 bases, there was a span of 16 bases. CDR3 DNA: TGTGCCAGCAGTGAGCGGGACGGGGTCGGGTACGAGCAGTACTTC. Protein: CASSERDGVGYEQYF.

The chain is built from TRBV2 and TRBJ2-3; D could derive from TRBD1 or TRBD2 (5 bases each). Germline V CDR1 and CDR2: SNHLY, FYNNEI. The CDR3 covers 14 residues. With 7 bases removed from V and 0 bases from J, the gap between germline ends came to 11 bases. DNA for the CDR3: TGTGCCAGCAAAGCGGACACGAGCACAGATACGCAGTATTTT. It is translated as CASKADTSTDTQYF.

The chain has TRBV7-9 and TRBJ1-3; maybe TRBD1 (6 bases). Per germline, CDR1 SEHNR and CDR2 FQNEAQ (reference sequence). V was pared by 6 bases and J by 3 bases, with 9 bases between. The CDR3 is 13 amino acids. The CDR3 here is CASSLQGGNTIYF. The CDR3 DNA sequence: TGTGCCAGCAGTTTACAGGGTGGAAACACCATATATTTT. Filled out from reference TRBV7-9 and TRBJ1-3, the complete variable domain reads DTGVSQNPRHKITKRGQNVTFRCDPISEHNRLYWYRQTLGQGPEFLTYFQNEAQLEKSRLLSDRFSAERPKGSFSTLEIQRTEQGDSAMYLCASSLQGGNTIYFGEGSWLTVV.

The rearrangement uses TRBV20-1 and TRBJ2-2; the match to TRBD2 covers 10 bases. Losses at the gene ends were 4 bases for V and 2 bases for J; bases not matched to a gene: 4. Germline V lookup: CDR1 DFQATT, CDR2 SNEGSKA (reference sequence). The CDR3 totals 15 residues. The CDR3 loop is CSATGLATNTGELFF. The CDR3 coding sequence is TGCAGTGCTACGGGACTAGCGACTAACACCGGGGAGCTGTTTTTT.

The chain employs TRBV5-1 and TRBJ1-1; possibly TRBD1 for D (5 bases). The CDR3 has 14 amino acids. V lost 1 base and J lost 6, with 13 bases in between. Germline loops: CDR1 SGHRS, CDR2 YFSETQ. The DNA for the CDR3 is TGCGCCAGCAGCTTGCGCCCCGACAGCCCTGAAGCTTTCTTT. This translates into CASSLRPDSPEAFF.